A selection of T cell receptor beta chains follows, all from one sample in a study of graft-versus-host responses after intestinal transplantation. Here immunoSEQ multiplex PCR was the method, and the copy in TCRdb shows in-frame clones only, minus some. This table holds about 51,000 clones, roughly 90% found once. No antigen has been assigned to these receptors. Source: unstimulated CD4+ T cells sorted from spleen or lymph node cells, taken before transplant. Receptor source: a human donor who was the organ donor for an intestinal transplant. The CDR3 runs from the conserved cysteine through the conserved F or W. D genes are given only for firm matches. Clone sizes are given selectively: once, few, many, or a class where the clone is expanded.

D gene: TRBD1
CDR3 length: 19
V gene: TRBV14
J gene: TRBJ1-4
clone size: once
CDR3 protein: CASSQGLGDRGSLGEKLFF
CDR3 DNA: TGTGCCAGCAGCCAAGGCCTGGGGGACAGGGGTAGTTTAGGGGAAAAACTGTTTTTT

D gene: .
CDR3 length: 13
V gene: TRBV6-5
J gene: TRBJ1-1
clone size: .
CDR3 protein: CASSLTGNTEAFF
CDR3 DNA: TGTGCCAGCAGTTTGACAGGGAACACTGAAGCTTTCTTT

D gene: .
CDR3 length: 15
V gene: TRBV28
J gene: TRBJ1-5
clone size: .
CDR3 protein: CASSLEAGVNQPQHF
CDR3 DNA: TGTGCCAGCAGTTTAGAGGCAGGGGTGAATCAGCCCCAGCATTTT

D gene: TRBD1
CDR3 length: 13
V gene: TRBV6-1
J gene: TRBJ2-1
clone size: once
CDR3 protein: CAGADRGRNEQFF
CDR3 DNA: TGTGCCGGAGCCGACAGGGGTAGGAATGAGCAGTTCTTC

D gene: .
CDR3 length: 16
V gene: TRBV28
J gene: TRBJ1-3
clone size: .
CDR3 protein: CASSFGGEASGNTIYF
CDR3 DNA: TGTGCCAGCAGTTTTGGGGGGGAAGCCTCTGGAAACACCATATATTTT

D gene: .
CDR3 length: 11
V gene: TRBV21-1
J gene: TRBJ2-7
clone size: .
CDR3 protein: CASRPFYEQYF
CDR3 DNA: TGTGCCAGCCGTCCGTTCTACGAGCAGTACTTC

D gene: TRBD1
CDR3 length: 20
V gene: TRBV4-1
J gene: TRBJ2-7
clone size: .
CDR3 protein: CASSQDLLGQGRIGSYEQYF
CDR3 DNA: TGCGCCAGCAGCCAAGATTTATTGGGACAGGGGAGGATTGGATCCTACGAGCAGTACTTC

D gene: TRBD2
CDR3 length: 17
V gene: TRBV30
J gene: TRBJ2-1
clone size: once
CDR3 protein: CAWSIGTTLSSYNEQFF
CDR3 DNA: TGTGCCTGGAGCATTGGGACTACCCTAAGCTCCTACAATGAGCAGTTCTTC

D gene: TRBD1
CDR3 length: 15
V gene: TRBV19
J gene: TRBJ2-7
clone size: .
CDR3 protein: CASSMSGTGAYEQYF
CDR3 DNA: TGTGCCAGTAGTATGAGTGGGACAGGGGCCTACGAGCAGTACTTC

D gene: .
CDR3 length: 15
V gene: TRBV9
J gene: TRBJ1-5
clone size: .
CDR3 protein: CASSLEPSSNQPQHF
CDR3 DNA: TGTGCCAGCAGTTTGGAGCCGTCGAGCAATCAGCCCCAGCATTTT

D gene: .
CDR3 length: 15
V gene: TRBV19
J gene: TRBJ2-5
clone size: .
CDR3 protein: CASSMGRGSEETQYF
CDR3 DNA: TGTGCCAGTAGTATGGGACGGGGGAGTGAAGAGACCCAGTACTTC

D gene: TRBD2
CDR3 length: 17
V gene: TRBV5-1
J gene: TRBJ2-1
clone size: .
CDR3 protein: CASSSGLAGLGDFGQFF
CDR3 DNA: TGCGCCAGCAGCTCGGGACTAGCGGGACTCGGAGATTTCGGGCAGTTCTTC

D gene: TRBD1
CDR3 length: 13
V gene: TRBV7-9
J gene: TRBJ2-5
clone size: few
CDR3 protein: CASNLDRGETQYF
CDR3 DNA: TGTGCCAGCAACCTCGACAGGGGAGAGACCCAGTACTTC

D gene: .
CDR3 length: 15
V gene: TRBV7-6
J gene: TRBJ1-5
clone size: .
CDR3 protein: CASSPGHGINQPQHF
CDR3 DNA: TGTGCCAGCAGCCCGGGACATGGGATCAATCAGCCCCAGCATTTT

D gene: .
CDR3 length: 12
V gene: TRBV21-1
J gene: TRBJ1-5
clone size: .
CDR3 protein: CASRYSNQPQHF
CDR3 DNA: TGTGCCAGCAGGTATAGCAATCAGCCCCAGCATTTT

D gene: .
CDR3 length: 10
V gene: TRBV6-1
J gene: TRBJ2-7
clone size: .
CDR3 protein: CASRSYEQYF
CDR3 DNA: TGTGCCAGCAGATCGTACGAGCAGTACTTC